The 9 T cell receptor beta chains below come from one sample, sequenced in a study of blood T cells in healthy people across ages. The second PCR ran roughly 7 to 12 cycles with a sample-barcoded 5' primer and J-beta primers. A single record per CDR3 protein comes from TCRdb applying MiXCR to the 5' RACE reads. This sample has almost 800,000 distinct CDR3 sequences; roughly 60% occur once, and the top ten carry about 20%. Sequencing input: blood. Receptors originate from a man younger than 45 in good health.

This clonotype was found a few times. The chain is built from TRBV29-1 and TRBJ2-1; a possible D gene is TRBD2 (5 bases). Germline assignment: CDR1 SQVTM and CDR2 ANQGSEA. This CDR3 region has 13 residues. Trimming took off 5 bases at V and 6 bases at J, with 14 bases between the two ends. The CDR3 nucleotides are TGCAGCGTTCGGACTGCCAATTTCAATGAGCAGTTCTTC. Its protein is CSVRTANFNEQFF.

The chain's CDR3 is CSARDGTVPYNEQFF. As DNA, the CDR3 is TGCAGTGCTAGAGATGGGACGGTACCCTACAATGAGCAGTTCTTC. This rearrangement joins TRBV20-1 to TRBJ2-1; the D call may be TRBD1 or TRBD2 (5 bases each). The CDR3 is 15 residues long. Deletions cut 0 bases from V and 2 bases from J, with 11 bases between. CDR1 is DFQATT and CDR2 is SNEGSKA in the germline V gene (reference sequence).

The J gene is TRBJ1-1, the V gene TRBV6-2 or TRBV6-3, with no clear D. CDR3 length: 16 amino acids. The V end was cut by 2 bases, the J end by 2 bases, with 15 bases between. The germline gives CDR1 MNHEY, CDR2 SVGEGT. This CDR3 reads CASSYTAADYNTEAFF. CDR3 nucleotides: TGTGCCAGCAGTTACACGGCGGCAGACTACAACACTGAAGCTTTCTTT.

V gene TRBV4-3 combines with J gene TRBJ2-7; D possibly corresponds to TRBD2 (6 bases). Germline CDR1 reads LGHNA; CDR2 reads YSLEER. The V gene lost 2 bases and the J gene lost 1 base, with 15 bases spanning the gap. The CDR3 has 16 residues. CDR3: CASSQTASGYSYEQYF. CDR3 nucleotide sequence: TGCGCCAGCAGCCAAACTGCCAGCGGGTATTCCTACGAGCAGTACTTC.

This rearrangement joins TRBV20-1 to TRBJ2-7, with D perhaps matching TRBD1 (6 bases). The length of the CDR3 is 14 residues. V dropped 5 bases and J dropped 0 bases, with 14 bases sitting between them. Germline lookup yields CDR1 DFQATT and CDR2 SNEGSKA (reference sequence). CDR3 coding DNA: TGCAGTGCTGCGACAGGTCAAAGCTCCTACGAGCAGTACTTC. This translates into CSAATGQSSYEQYF.

This clonotype appeared a few times. The chain recombines TRBV6-2 or TRBV6-3 with TRBJ2-1, with TRBD2 identical over 11 bases. Germline lookup yields CDR1 MNHEY and CDR2 SVGEGT. The CDR3 totals 16 residues. J lost 5 bases, V lost 2 bases, and 5 bases had no gene match. CDR3 sequence: CASSYTSGRTHNEQFF. CDR3 bases: TGTGCCAGCAGTTACACTAGCGGGAGAACGCACAATGAGCAGTTCTTC.

This clonotype occurred once. This rearrangement joins TRBV3-1 to TRBJ1-3; D unclear. V gave up 2 bases and J gave up 0 bases, with 8 bases separating them. Germline CDR1 LGHDT, CDR2 YNNKEL (reference sequence). The CDR3 loop spans 15 amino acids. The DNA of the CDR3 is TGTGCCAGCAGCCAAAACAGCCTCTCTGGAAACACCATATATTTT. Protein: CASSQNSLSGNTIYF.

Notes on this clonotype: One end of the junction does not line up with germline, which may come from a read error. CDR3 loop: CASSFSPSYQETQYF. CDR3 DNA sequence: TGTGCCAGCAGCTTCTCGCCGTCGTACCAAGAGACCCAGTACTTC. This chain connects TRBV5-1 to TRBJ2-5, with unresolved D. Germline values: CDR1 SGHRS, CDR2 YFSETQ. CDR3 length: 15 amino acids.

The chain combines TRBV20-1 with TRBJ2-5, with 7 positions matching TRBD1. Gene TRBJ2-7 matches the end of the DNA better, so the J call may be wrong. There are 13 residues in the CDR3. Germline CDR1 is DFQATT and CDR2 is SNEGSKA (reference sequence). CDR3 DNA sequence: TGCAGTGCTTCTGTACAAACAGGGGCCGAGCAGTACTTC. This translates into CSASVQTGAEQYF.